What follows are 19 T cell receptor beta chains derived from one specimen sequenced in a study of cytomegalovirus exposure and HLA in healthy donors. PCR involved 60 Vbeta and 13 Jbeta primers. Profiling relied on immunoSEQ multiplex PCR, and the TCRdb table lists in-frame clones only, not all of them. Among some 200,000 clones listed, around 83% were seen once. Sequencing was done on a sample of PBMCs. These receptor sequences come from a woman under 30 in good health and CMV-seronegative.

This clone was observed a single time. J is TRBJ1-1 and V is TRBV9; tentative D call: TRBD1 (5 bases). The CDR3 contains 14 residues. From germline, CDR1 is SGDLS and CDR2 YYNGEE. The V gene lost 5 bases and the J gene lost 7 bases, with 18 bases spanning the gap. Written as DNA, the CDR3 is TGTGCCAGCAGACTGGAGGGTGGGGGGAATGAAGCTTTCTTT. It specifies CASRLEGGGNEAFF.

The CDR3 region is CASSGGLADANEQFF. Written as DNA, the CDR3 is TGTGCCAGCAGCGGCGGACTAGCAGACGCCAATGAGCAGTTCTTC. The chain employs TRBV9 and TRBJ2-1; 8 nucleotides align to TRBD2. The CDR3 totals 15 residues. Germline V CDR1 and CDR2: SGDLS, YYNGEE. The V segment lost 3 bases and the J segment 6 bases; nucleotides outside the gene matches: 8.

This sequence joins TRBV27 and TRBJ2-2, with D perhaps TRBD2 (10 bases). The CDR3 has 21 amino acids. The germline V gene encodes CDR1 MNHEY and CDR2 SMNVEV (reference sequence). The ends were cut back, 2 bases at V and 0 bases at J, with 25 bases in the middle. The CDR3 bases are TGTGCCAGCAGTTTACACAGGGGGCGTCTAGCGGGAGCCACGAACACCGGGGAGCTGTTTTTT. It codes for CASSLHRGRLAGATNTGELFF.

The CDR3 loop reads CASSEATEDQPQHF. The CDR3 DNA follows: TGTGCCAGCAGTGAAGCCACGGAGGATCAGCCCCAGCATTTT. The gene calls are TRBV2 and TRBJ1-5; D is uncertain. Germline CDR1 is SNHLY and CDR2 is FYNNEI. The CDR3 loop spans 14 amino acids. V lost 0 bases, J lost 5 bases, and 8 bases lay in between.

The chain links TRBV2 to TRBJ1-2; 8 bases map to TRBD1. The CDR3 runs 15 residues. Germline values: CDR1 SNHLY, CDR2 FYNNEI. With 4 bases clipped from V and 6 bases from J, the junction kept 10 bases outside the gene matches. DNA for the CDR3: TGTGCCAGCAGTGCAACAGCTGCGACAGGGGATGGCTACACCTTC. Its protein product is CASSATAATGDGYTF. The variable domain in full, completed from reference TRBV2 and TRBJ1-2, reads EPEVTQTPSHQVTQMGQEVILRCVPISNHLYFYWYRQILGQKVEFLVSFYNNEISEKSEIFDDQFSVERPDGSNFTLKIRSTKLEDSAMYFCASSATAATGDGYTFGSGTRLTVV.

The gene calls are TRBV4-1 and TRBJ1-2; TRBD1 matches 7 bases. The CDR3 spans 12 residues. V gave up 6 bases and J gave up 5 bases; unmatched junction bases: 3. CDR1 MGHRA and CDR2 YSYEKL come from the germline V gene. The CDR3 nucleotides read TGCGCCAGCAGGGGGGACAGTTATGGCTACACCTTC. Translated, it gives CASRGDSYGYTF.

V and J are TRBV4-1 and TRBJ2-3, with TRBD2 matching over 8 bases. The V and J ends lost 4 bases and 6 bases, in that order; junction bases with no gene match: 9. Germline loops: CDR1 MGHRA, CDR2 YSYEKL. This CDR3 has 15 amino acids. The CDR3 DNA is TGCGCCAGCAGCCTCAACGGGCGGGAGGAGGATACGCAGTATTTT. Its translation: CASSLNGREEDTQYF.

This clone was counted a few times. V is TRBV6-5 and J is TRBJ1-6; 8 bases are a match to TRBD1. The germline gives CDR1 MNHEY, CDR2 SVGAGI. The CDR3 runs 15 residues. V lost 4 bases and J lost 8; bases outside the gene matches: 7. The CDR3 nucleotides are TGTGCCAGCAGTTCGAGCGGGACAGGCGATTCACCCCTCCACTTT. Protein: CASSSSGTGDSPLHF.

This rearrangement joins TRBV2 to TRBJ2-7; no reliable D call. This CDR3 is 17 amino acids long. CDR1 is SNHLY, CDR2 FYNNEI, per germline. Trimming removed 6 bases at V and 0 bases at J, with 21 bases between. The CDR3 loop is CASRHPPRGNYSYEQYF. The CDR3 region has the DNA TGTGCCAGCAGGCACCCCCCTCGAGGTAACTACTCCTACGAGCAGTACTTC.

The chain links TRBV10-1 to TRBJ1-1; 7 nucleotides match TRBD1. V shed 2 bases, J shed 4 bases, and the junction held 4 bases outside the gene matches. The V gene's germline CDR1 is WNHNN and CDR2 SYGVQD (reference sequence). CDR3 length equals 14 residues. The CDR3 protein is CASSEEGTVTEAFF. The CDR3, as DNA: TGCGCCAGCAGTGAGGAAGGGACAGTCACTGAAGCTTTCTTT.

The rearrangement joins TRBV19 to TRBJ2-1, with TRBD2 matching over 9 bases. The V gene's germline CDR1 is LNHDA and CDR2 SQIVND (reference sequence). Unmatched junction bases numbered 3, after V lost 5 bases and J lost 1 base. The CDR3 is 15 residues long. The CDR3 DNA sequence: TGTGCCAGTAGTGCCACTAGCGGGTCCTACAATGAGCAGTTCTTC. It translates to CASSATSGSYNEQFF.

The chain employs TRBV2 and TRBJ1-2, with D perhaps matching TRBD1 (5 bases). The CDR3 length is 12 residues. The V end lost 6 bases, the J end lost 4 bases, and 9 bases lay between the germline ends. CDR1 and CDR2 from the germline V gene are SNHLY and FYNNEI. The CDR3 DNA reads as TGTGCCAGCAGGACAGAAGGCTATGGCTACACCTTC. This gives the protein CASRTEGYGYTF.

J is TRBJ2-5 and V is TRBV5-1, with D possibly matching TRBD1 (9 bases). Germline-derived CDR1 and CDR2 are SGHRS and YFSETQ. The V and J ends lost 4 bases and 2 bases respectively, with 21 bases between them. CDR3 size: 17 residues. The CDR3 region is CASSRAGGQGEQETQYF. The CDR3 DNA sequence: TGCGCCAGCAGCCGCGCGGGGGGACAGGGCGAACAAGAGACCCAGTACTTC.

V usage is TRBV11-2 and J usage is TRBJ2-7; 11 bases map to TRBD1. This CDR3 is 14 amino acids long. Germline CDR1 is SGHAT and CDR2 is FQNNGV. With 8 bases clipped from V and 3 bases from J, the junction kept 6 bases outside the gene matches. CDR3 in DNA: TGTGCCAGCGAATTCGGGACAGGGGGCTACGAGCAGTACTTC. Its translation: CASEFGTGGYEQYF.

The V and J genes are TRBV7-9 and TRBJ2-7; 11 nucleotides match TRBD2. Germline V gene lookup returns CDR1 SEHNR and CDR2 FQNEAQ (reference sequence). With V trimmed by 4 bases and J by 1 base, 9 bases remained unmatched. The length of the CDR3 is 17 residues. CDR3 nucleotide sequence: TGTGCCAGCAGCTCGGCGGGGACTAGCGGTCTATCCTACGAGCAGTACTTC. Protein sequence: CASSSAGTSGLSYEQYF.

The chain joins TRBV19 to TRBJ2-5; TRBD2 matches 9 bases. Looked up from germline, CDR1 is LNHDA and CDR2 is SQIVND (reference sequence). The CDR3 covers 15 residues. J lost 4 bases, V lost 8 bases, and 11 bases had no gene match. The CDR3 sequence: CASSAGGPRVETQYF. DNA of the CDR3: TGTGCCAGTTCTGCGGGGGGGCCTAGAGTAGAGACCCAGTACTTC.

DNA for the CDR3: TGCAGCGTTGACAGCTCTGGAAACACCATATATTTT. Translation: CSVDSSGNTIYF. The chain uses TRBV29-1 and TRBJ1-3; D uncertain. With 3 bases removed from V and 0 bases from J, the gap between germline ends came to 3 bases. Germline CDR1 is SQVTM and CDR2 is ANQGSEA. The CDR3 consists of 12 residues. Combining the CDR3 with reference TRBV29-1 and TRBJ1-3 gives the whole variable domain SAVISQKPSRDICQRGTSLTIQCQVDSQVTMMFWYRQQPGQSLTLIATANQGSEATYESGFVIDKFPISRPNLTFSTLTVSNMSPEDSSIYLCSVDSSGNTIYFGEGSWLTVV.

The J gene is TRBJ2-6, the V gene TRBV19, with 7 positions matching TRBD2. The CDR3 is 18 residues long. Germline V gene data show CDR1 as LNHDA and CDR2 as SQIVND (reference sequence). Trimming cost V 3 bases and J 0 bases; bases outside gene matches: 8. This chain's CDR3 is CASSMLTGGNSGANVLTF. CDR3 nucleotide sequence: TGTGCCAGTAGTATGTTAACGGGAGGAAACTCTGGGGCCAACGTCCTGACTTTC.

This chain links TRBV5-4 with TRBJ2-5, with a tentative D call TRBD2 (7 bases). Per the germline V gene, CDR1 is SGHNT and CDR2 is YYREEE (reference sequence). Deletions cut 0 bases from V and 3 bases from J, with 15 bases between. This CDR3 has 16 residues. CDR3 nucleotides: TGTGCCAGCAGCTTGGGCGGGGGCGCTCCCGAAGAGACCCAGTACTTC. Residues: CASSLGGGAPEETQYF. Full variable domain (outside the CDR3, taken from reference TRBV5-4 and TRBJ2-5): ETGVTQSPTHLIKTRGQQVTLRCSSQSGHNTVSWYQQALGQGPQFIFQYYREEENGRGNFPPRFSGLQFPNYSSELNVNALELDDSALYLCASSLGGGAPEETQYFGPGTRLLVL.